This T cell receptor beta chain derives from a study of blood T cell repertoires in COVID-19. Overall study: Donors in the United States, Italy and Spain gave samples during acute or convalescent COVID-19. PBMCs, B-cell-depleted T cells, or T cells provided the cDNA or gDNA that made up the material.

From germline, CDR1 is SGDLS and CDR2 YYNGEE. The V gene lost 0 bases and the J gene lost 5 bases, with 14 bases spanning the gap. This CDR3 is 15 amino acids long. In the original processing: It was from reference gene primer amplification that nucleated cell counts were estimated. Assay used: immunoSEQ multiplex PCR; TCRdb lists only in-frame clones, some missing. That table supplies the V and J calls and clone size; D and trimming were determined from the DNA. The sample consists of about 64,000 clones, 80% to 90% of them appearing once. The rearrangement links TRBV9 to TRBJ1-1; D perhaps matches TRBD1 (5 bases). This sequence originates from a man aged 35 to 55 with acute or convalescent COVID-19. Source material: peripheral blood. In DNA form, the CDR3 reads TGTGCCAGCAGCGTAGCTAAAGGGGATGGGACTGAAGCTTTCTTT. Amino acids: CASSVAKGDGTEAFF. Combining the CDR3 with reference TRBV9 and TRBJ1-1 gives the whole variable domain DSGVTQTPKHLITATGQRVTLRCSPRSGDLSVYWYQQSLDQGLQFLIQYYNGEERAKGNILERFSAQQFPDLHSELNLSSLELGDSALYFCASSVAKGDGTEAFFGQGTRLTVV.